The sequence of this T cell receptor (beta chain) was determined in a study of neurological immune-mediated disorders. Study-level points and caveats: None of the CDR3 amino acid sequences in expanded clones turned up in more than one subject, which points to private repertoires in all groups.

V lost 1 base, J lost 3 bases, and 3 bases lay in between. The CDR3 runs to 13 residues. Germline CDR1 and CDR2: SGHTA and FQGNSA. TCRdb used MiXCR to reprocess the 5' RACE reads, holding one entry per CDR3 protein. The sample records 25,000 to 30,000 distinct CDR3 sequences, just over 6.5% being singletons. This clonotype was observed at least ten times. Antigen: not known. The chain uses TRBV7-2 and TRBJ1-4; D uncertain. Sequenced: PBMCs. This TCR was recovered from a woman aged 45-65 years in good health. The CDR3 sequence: CASSLEANEKLFF. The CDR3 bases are TGTGCCAGCAGCTTAGAGGCTAATGAAAAACTGTTTTTT. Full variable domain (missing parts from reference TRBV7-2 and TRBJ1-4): GAGVSQSPSNKVTEKGKDVELRCDPISGHTALYWYRQSLGQGLEFLIYFQGNSAPDKSGLPSDRFSAERTGGSVSTLTIQRTQQEDSAVYLCASSLEANEKLFFGSGTQLSVL.